A single sample gave rise to the 10 T cell receptor beta chains below, sequenced in a study of blood T cell repertoires in COVID-19. Profiling relied on immunoSEQ multiplex PCR, and the TCRdb table lists in-frame clones only, not all of them. The sample shows about 68,000 clones, around 85% of them seen only once. The sample consisted of peripheral blood. The receptor set was obtained from a woman aged 55-70 years with acute or convalescent COVID-19.

The chain joins TRBV9 to TRBJ1-1, with 8 bases identical to TRBD1. Germline CDR1 reads SGDLS; CDR2 reads YYNGEE. V shed 3 bases and J 1 base; nucleotides not matched to a gene: 8. The length of the CDR3 is 16 residues. In DNA, the CDR3 is TGTGCCAGCAGCGCCCACGCGGGACAGGAGAACACTGAAGCTTTCTTT. Translated, it gives CASSAHAGQENTEAFF.

V and J are TRBV24-1 and TRBJ2-1; no definite D call. This CDR3 region has 11 residues. Trimming cost V 1 base and J 11 bases, with 5 bases left between them. Per germline, CDR1 KGHDR and CDR2 SFDVKD. This CDR3 is CATSDFQKQFF. As DNA, the CDR3 is TGTGCCACCAGTGATTTTCAGAAGCAGTTCTTC.

The table lists this clone with a few counts. This chain links TRBV4-1 with TRBJ1-2; weak D call: TRBD1 (6 bases). V lost 2 bases to trimming and J lost 6 bases, with 19 bases between them. Germline values: CDR1 MGHRA, CDR2 YSYEKL. The CDR3 is made up of 16 amino acids. The CDR3 DNA follows: TGCGCCAGCAGCCAACCGGCAGGGGTAAACCTTCATGGCTACACCTTC. Translated, it gives CASSQPAGVNLHGYTF.

This chain links TRBV30 with TRBJ2-7; the match to TRBD2 covers 10 bases. The CDR3 has 15 amino acids. Trimming removed 2 bases from V and 6 bases from J; junction bases left unmatched: 10. Germline CDR1 is GTSNPN and CDR2 is SVGIG (reference sequence). The CDR3 region is CAWSTGLAGVGEQYF. The CDR3 nucleotides read TGTGCCTGGAGTACAGGCCTAGCGGGGGTGGGCGAGCAGTACTTC.

The V and J genes are TRBV5-4 and TRBJ2-5; 10 bases are a match to TRBD1. This CDR3 region has 17 residues. V was pared by 1 base and J by 4 bases, with 10 bases of the junction left unmatched. The germline gives CDR1 SGHNT, CDR2 YYREEE (reference sequence). The CDR3 reads CASSLKTTGGGIETQYF. CDR3 bases: TGTGCCAGCAGCTTGAAAACGACAGGGGGCGGGATAGAGACCCAGTACTTC.

The CDR3 DNA sequence: TGTGCCAGCAGCCCGGACACGTTCGGGAACACTGAAGCTTTCTTT. Protein product: CASSPDTFGNTEAFF. The rearrangement joins TRBV11-1 to TRBJ1-1, with TRBD1 as a possible D gene (5 bases). The CDR3 totals 15 residues. V lost 5 bases to trimming and J lost 1 base, with 14 bases between them. Germline V gene sequence: CDR1 SGHAT, CDR2 FQDESV (reference sequence). Complete variable domain (other parts from reference TRBV11-1 and TRBJ1-1): EAEVAQSPRYKITEKSQAVAFWCDPISGHATLYWYRQILGQGPELLVQFQDESVVDDSQLPKDRFSAERLKGVDSTLKIQPAELGDSAMYLCASSPDTFGNTEAFFGQGTRLTVV.

The chain joins TRBV5-1 to TRBJ1-2; D gene unclear. This CDR3 has 13 amino acids. Germline CDR1 SGHRS, CDR2 YFSETQ. The V and J ends lost 0 bases and 7 bases respectively, with 10 bases between them. CDR3: CASSLEGRGGYTF. In nucleotides, the CDR3 is TGCGCCAGCAGCTTGGAAGGGAGAGGTGGCTACACCTTC. Full variable domain (rest looked up from reference TRBV5-1 and TRBJ1-2): KAGVTQTPRYLIKTRGQQVTLSCSPISGHRSVSWYQQTPGQGLQFLFEYFSETQRNKGNFPGRFSGRQFSNSRSEMNVSTLELGDSALYLCASSLEGRGGYTFGSGTRLTVV.

The rearrangement links TRBV5-1 to TRBJ2-1, with D perhaps matching TRBD1 (5 bases). Trimming removed 2 bases at V and 5 bases at J, with 8 bases between. Germline CDR1 is SGHRS and CDR2 is YFSETQ. The length of the CDR3 is 13 residues. The chain's CDR3 is CASSFGADNEQFF. The CDR3 DNA sequence: TGCGCCAGCAGCTTTGGGGCTGACAATGAGCAGTTCTTC.

V is TRBV5-1 and J is TRBJ1-3; a possible D gene is TRBD1 (5 bases). There are 16 residues in the CDR3. From germline, CDR1 is SGHRS and CDR2 YFSETQ. The V and J ends lost 0 bases and 0 bases respectively, with 10 bases between them. CDR3 protein: CASSLEGHSSGNTIYF. DNA for the CDR3: TGCGCCAGCAGCTTGGAAGGACACAGCTCTGGAAACACCATATATTTT.

This clone was found once. The CDR3 bases are TGTGCCAGCAGCTTCATCAGTAGCGGGACCACAGATACGCAGTATTTT. Translating gives CASSFISSGTTDTQYF. The gene calls are TRBV11-3 and TRBJ2-3; 8 bases map to TRBD2. Germline V CDR1 and CDR2: SGHNT, YENEEA. The V segment lost 3 bases and the J segment 2 bases; nucleotides outside the gene matches: 7. The CDR3 extends over 16 amino acids. Based on the CDR3 plus reference TRBV11-3 and TRBJ2-3, the full variable domain is EAGVVQSPRYKIIEKKQPVAFWCNPISGHNTLYWYLQNLGQGPELLIRYENEEAVDDSQLPKDRFSAERLKGVDSTLKIQPAELGDSAVYLCASSFISSGTTDTQYFGPGTRLTVL.